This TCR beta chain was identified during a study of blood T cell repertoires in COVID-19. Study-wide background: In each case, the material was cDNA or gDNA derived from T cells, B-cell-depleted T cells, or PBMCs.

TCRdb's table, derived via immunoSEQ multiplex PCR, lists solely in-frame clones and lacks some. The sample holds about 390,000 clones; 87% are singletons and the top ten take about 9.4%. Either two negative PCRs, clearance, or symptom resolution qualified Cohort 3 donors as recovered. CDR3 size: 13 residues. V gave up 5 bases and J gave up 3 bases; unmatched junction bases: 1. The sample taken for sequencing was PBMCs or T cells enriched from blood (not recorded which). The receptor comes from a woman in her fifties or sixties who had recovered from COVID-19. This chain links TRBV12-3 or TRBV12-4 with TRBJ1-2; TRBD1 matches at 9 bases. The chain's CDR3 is CASSTGGHYGYTF. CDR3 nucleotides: TGTGCCAGCAGTACAGGGGGCCACTATGGCTACACCTTC.